Listed below are T cell receptor beta chains from one sample, sequenced in a study of blood T cell repertoires in COVID-19. Repertoires were generated with immunoSEQ multiplex PCR, while TCRdb's copy carries only in-frame clones and drops some. The repertoire holds 200,000 to 300,000 clones, with around 90% as singletons. The specimen sequenced was peripheral blood. Receptor source: a woman between 35 and 50 years old who had recovered from COVID-19. Both conserved end residues are part of each CDR3. The order of the fields is clone size, J gene, CDR3 length, V gene, D gene, CDR3 DNA, CDR3 protein. D genes are given only for firm matches. Only part of the rows carry a size: once, few, many, or a class if the clone is expanded.

abundance: -
j_gene: TRBJ2-3
len: 11
v_gene: TRBV7-9
d_gene: -
CDR3nt: TGTGCCAGCACCCCAGTAGATACGCAGTATTTT
CDR3aa: CASTPVDTQYF

abundance: -
j_gene: TRBJ1-5
len: 15
v_gene: TRBV18
d_gene: -
CDR3nt: TGTGCCAGCTCACTTCCCGGACAGCCTGGTCAGCCCCAGCATTTT
CDR3aa: CASSLPGQPGQPQHF

abundance: -
j_gene: TRBJ2-2
len: 12
v_gene: TRBV11-3
d_gene: -
CDR3nt: TGTGCCAGCAGCGGGCCCCCCGGGGAGCTGTTTTTT
CDR3aa: CASSGPPGELFF

abundance: -
j_gene: TRBJ1-1
len: 13
v_gene: TRBV30
d_gene: -
CDR3nt: TGTGCCTGGAGTGTACGCAGGGGCACTGAAGCTTTCTTT
CDR3aa: CAWSVRRGTEAFF

abundance: -
j_gene: TRBJ1-2
len: 12
v_gene: TRBV10-3
d_gene: TRBD1
CDR3nt: TGTGCCATCAGGACAGGGGGCTATGGCTACACCTTC
CDR3aa: CAIRTGGYGYTF

abundance: once
j_gene: TRBJ2-5
len: 16
v_gene: TRBV20-1
d_gene: TRBD2
CDR3nt: TGCAGTGCTAGTCCGGGGACTAGCGGGAGCTTAGAGACCCAGTACTTC
CDR3aa: CSASPGTSGSLETQYF

abundance: -
j_gene: TRBJ2-1
len: 15
v_gene: TRBV5-1
d_gene: TRBD2
CDR3nt: TGCGCCAGCAGCCCGGCGGGAGGATCCTACAATGAGCAGTTCTTC
CDR3aa: CASSPAGGSYNEQFF

abundance: -
j_gene: TRBJ2-2
len: 16
v_gene: TRBV7-9
d_gene: TRBD2
CDR3nt: TGTGCCAGCAGCCTAGCCCTAGCGGGAGGCACCGGGGAGCTGTTTTTT
CDR3aa: CASSLALAGGTGELFF

abundance: -
j_gene: TRBJ2-2
len: 15
v_gene: TRBV24-1
d_gene: -
CDR3nt: TGTGCCACCAGTGATACCGACAGCCACACCGGGGAGCTGTTTTTT
CDR3aa: CATSDTDSHTGELFF

abundance: -
j_gene: TRBJ2-3
len: 15
v_gene: TRBV7-6
d_gene: -
CDR3nt: TGTGCCAGCAGCCCCTGGGGGGAGGCGGCAGATACGCAGTATTTT
CDR3aa: CASSPWGEAADTQYF

abundance: -
j_gene: TRBJ2-5
len: 14
v_gene: TRBV18
d_gene: TRBD2
CDR3nt: TGTGCCAGCTCGTGGACTAGCGGTCAAGAGACCCAGTACTTC
CDR3aa: CASSWTSGQETQYF

abundance: once
j_gene: TRBJ2-7
len: 14
v_gene: TRBV18
d_gene: TRBD1
CDR3nt: TGTGCCAGCTCACCAGGGACAGGGGGCTACGAGCAGTACTTC
CDR3aa: CASSPGTGGYEQYF

abundance: -
j_gene: TRBJ1-6
len: 15
v_gene: TRBV10-3
d_gene: -
CDR3nt: TGTGCCATCAGTGACCGTTGGACAGATAATTCACCCCTCCACTTT
CDR3aa: CAISDRWTDNSPLHF

abundance: -
j_gene: TRBJ2-5
len: 13
v_gene: TRBV15
d_gene: TRBD1
CDR3nt: TGTGCCACCAGCGGACAGGGTGATGAGACCCAGTACTTC
CDR3aa: CATSGQGDETQYF

abundance: -
j_gene: TRBJ1-5
len: 15
v_gene: TRBV24-1
d_gene: -
CDR3nt: TGTGCCACCAGTGAACCCGGGACAAGTAATCAGCCCCAGCATTTT
CDR3aa: CATSEPGTSNQPQHF

abundance: few
j_gene: TRBJ2-2
len: 15
v_gene: TRBV30
d_gene: TRBD1
CDR3nt: TGTGCCTGGAGTGCCCCGGGACAGGGGACCTGGGAGCTGTTTTTT
CDR3aa: CAWSAPGQGTWELFF

abundance: -
j_gene: TRBJ2-5
len: 16
v_gene: TRBV7-2
d_gene: TRBD2
CDR3nt: TGTGCCAGCAGCCCAAACCCGGGACTAGGGGGAGAGACCCAGTACTTC
CDR3aa: CASSPNPGLGGETQYF

abundance: -
j_gene: TRBJ1-1
len: 15
v_gene: TRBV6-2/TRBV6-3
d_gene: -
CDR3nt: TGTGCCAGCAGTTTAGCAGCACAGGAAAGGACTGAAGCTTTCTTT
CDR3aa: CASSLAAQERTEAFF

abundance: -
j_gene: TRBJ2-1
len: 14
v_gene: TRBV28
d_gene: TRBD2
CDR3nt: TGTGCCAGCACCCCCGGGGGGGTGGGGTCTGAGCAGTTCTTC
CDR3aa: CASTPGGVGSEQFF

abundance: -
j_gene: TRBJ1-3
len: 14
v_gene: TRBV7-2
d_gene: TRBD1
CDR3nt: TGTGCCAGCGGACAGGGGGTGGTGGGAAACACCATATATTTT
CDR3aa: CASGQGVVGNTIYF

abundance: -
j_gene: TRBJ1-1
len: 16
v_gene: TRBV14
d_gene: -
CDR3nt: TGTGCCAGCAGCCAACACGCGGGACCCATGAACACTGAAGCTTTCTTT
CDR3aa: CASSQHAGPMNTEAFF

abundance: -
j_gene: TRBJ2-6
len: 17
v_gene: TRBV10-3
d_gene: TRBD1
CDR3nt: TGTGCCATCAGAACCGGACAGGGGAGTGCTGGGGCCAACGTCCTGACTTTC
CDR3aa: CAIRTGQGSAGANVLTF

abundance: -
j_gene: TRBJ2-5
len: 15
v_gene: TRBV3-1/TRBV3-2
d_gene: TRBD2
CDR3nt: TGTGCCAGCAGCCAAGGGCTAGCGGTCCAAGAGACCCAGTACTTC
CDR3aa: CASSQGLAVQETQYF

abundance: -
j_gene: TRBJ2-7
len: 10
v_gene: TRBV7-8
d_gene: -
CDR3nt: TGTGCCAGCAGCCCTTACGAGCAGTACTTC
CDR3aa: CASSPYEQYF

abundance: -
j_gene: TRBJ1-4
len: 15
v_gene: TRBV9
d_gene: TRBD1
CDR3nt: TGTGCCAGCAGCGTAGGGGCAGGGGGAGGTGAAAAACTGTTTTTT
CDR3aa: CASSVGAGGGEKLFF

abundance: -
j_gene: TRBJ2-1
len: 14
v_gene: TRBV27
d_gene: -
CDR3nt: TGTGCCAGCAGTTTCCCGGGGGTTGGGAATGAGCAGTTCTTC
CDR3aa: CASSFPGVGNEQFF

abundance: -
j_gene: TRBJ1-4
len: 14
v_gene: TRBV18
d_gene: -
CDR3nt: TGTGCCAGCTCACCCCGGAAGGGAGGGGAAAAACTGTTTTTT
CDR3aa: CASSPRKGGEKLFF

abundance: -
j_gene: TRBJ2-4
len: 18
v_gene: TRBV7-2
d_gene: TRBD2
CDR3nt: TGTGCCAGCAGCTCCGGGGGGGGCACAACCTTAGCCAAAAACATTCAGTACTTC
CDR3aa: CASSSGGGTTLAKNIQYF

abundance: -
j_gene: TRBJ2-3
len: 15
v_gene: TRBV10-3
d_gene: -
CDR3nt: TGTGCCATCAGTGAGTCGGGCTCCCCGGCAGATACGCAGTATTTT
CDR3aa: CAISESGSPADTQYF

abundance: -
j_gene: TRBJ1-2
len: 13
v_gene: TRBV6-5
d_gene: -
CDR3nt: TGTGCCAGCGGGCCGATGGGGGCAGCGGGCTACACCTTC
CDR3aa: CASGPMGAAGYTF

abundance: -
j_gene: TRBJ1-2
len: 15
v_gene: TRBV19
d_gene: -
CDR3nt: TGTGCCAGTAGTATAGGGGCACCTGCTAACTATGGCTACACCTTC
CDR3aa: CASSIGAPANYGYTF

abundance: -
j_gene: TRBJ2-3
len: 16
v_gene: TRBV5-1
d_gene: TRBD1
CDR3nt: TGCGCCAGCAGCTTGGCGGCGGCAGGGGGCCGTGATACGCAGTATTTT
CDR3aa: CASSLAAAGGRDTQYF

abundance: -
j_gene: TRBJ2-1
len: 15
v_gene: TRBV29-1
d_gene: TRBD2
CDR3nt: TGCAGCGTTGAACCCCCACTAGCGGGAGGTGATGAGCAGTTCTTC
CDR3aa: CSVEPPLAGGDEQFF

abundance: -
j_gene: TRBJ2-1
len: 13
v_gene: TRBV30
d_gene: -
CDR3nt: TGTGCCTCCTCCCGGAGCTCCTACAATGAGCAGTTCTTC
CDR3aa: CASSRSSYNEQFF

abundance: -
j_gene: TRBJ2-6
len: 17
v_gene: TRBV14
d_gene: TRBD1
CDR3nt: TGTGCCAGCAGCCCCGGACAGGGGGCACATGGGGCCAACGTCCTGACTTTC
CDR3aa: CASSPGQGAHGANVLTF

abundance: once
j_gene: TRBJ2-1
len: 16
v_gene: TRBV5-5
d_gene: TRBD2
CDR3nt: TGTGCCAGCAGCTTGGCCTCTGGCGGGAGCGGCAATGAGCAGTTCTTC
CDR3aa: CASSLASGGSGNEQFF

abundance: once
j_gene: TRBJ2-1
len: 16
v_gene: TRBV7-3
d_gene: TRBD2
CDR3nt: TGTGCCAGCAGCTCCCCGCTAGCGGGAGGGGGGAATGAGCAGTTCTTC
CDR3aa: CASSSPLAGGGNEQFF

abundance: -
j_gene: TRBJ1-2
len: 14
v_gene: TRBV5-1
d_gene: TRBD1
CDR3nt: TGCGCCAGCAGCTTGGGGGACAGGAACTATGGCTACACCTTC
CDR3aa: CASSLGDRNYGYTF

abundance: -
j_gene: TRBJ2-1
len: 16
v_gene: TRBV7-3
d_gene: -
CDR3nt: TGTGCCAGCACCCCGTCGGCGCCCGTGGGCGGGAATGAGCAGTTCTTC
CDR3aa: CASTPSAPVGGNEQFF

abundance: -
j_gene: TRBJ1-5
len: 12
v_gene: TRBV3-1/TRBV3-2
d_gene: -
CDR3nt: TGTGCCAGCAGCCAAGATGGGGGGGCCCAGCATTTT
CDR3aa: CASSQDGGAQHF

abundance: once
j_gene: TRBJ1-4
len: 16
v_gene: TRBV15
d_gene: TRBD1
CDR3nt: TGTGCCACCAGCAGAAGCTGGGGACAGGGTAATGAAAAACTGTTTTTT
CDR3aa: CATSRSWGQGNEKLFF

abundance: -
j_gene: TRBJ1-4
len: 12
v_gene: TRBV30
d_gene: -
CDR3nt: TGTGCCTGGAGTGAGCTCTGGGAAAAACTGTTTTTT
CDR3aa: CAWSELWEKLFF

abundance: -
j_gene: TRBJ2-3
len: 14
v_gene: TRBV7-2
d_gene: TRBD2
CDR3nt: TGTGCCAGCAGCCTAAGGCGGGGGGGGGATACGCAGTATTTT
CDR3aa: CASSLRRGGDTQYF

abundance: -
j_gene: TRBJ1-6
len: 15
v_gene: TRBV2
d_gene: TRBD1
CDR3nt: TGTGCCAGCAGTGCAAGTAGGGACAGGGGGCCACCCCTCCACTTT
CDR3aa: CASSASRDRGPPLHF

abundance: -
j_gene: TRBJ2-2
len: 15
v_gene: TRBV4-3
d_gene: -
CDR3nt: TGCGCCAGCAGCCAAGATGGGGTACGGGGCGGGGAGCTGTTTTTT
CDR3aa: CASSQDGVRGGELFF

abundance: -
j_gene: TRBJ2-1
len: 12
v_gene: TRBV6-6
d_gene: TRBD2
CDR3nt: TGTGCCGGCCGGGAGGGAAGGAATGAGCAGTTCTTC
CDR3aa: CAGREGRNEQFF

abundance: -
j_gene: TRBJ2-6
len: 16
v_gene: TRBV6-5
d_gene: -
CDR3nt: TGTGCCAGCAGTTACCGGGTTCACTCTGGGGCCAACGTCCTGACTTTC
CDR3aa: CASSYRVHSGANVLTF

abundance: -
j_gene: TRBJ2-3
len: 16
v_gene: TRBV19
d_gene: -
CDR3nt: TGTGCCAGTAGTATGCGTAGCGCCCGAAGCACAGATACGCAGTATTTT
CDR3aa: CASSMRSARSTDTQYF

abundance: -
j_gene: TRBJ1-2
len: 16
v_gene: TRBV6-2/TRBV6-3
d_gene: -
CDR3nt: TGTGCCAGCAGTTCACACCGACAGCGAACAAACTATGGCTACACCTTC
CDR3aa: CASSSHRQRTNYGYTF

abundance: -
j_gene: TRBJ2-6
len: 19
v_gene: TRBV19
d_gene: -
CDR3nt: TGTGCCAGTAGTATAGATCTTGGCAGGGGCAGCTCTGGGGCCAACGTCCTGACTTTC
CDR3aa: CASSIDLGRGSSGANVLTF

abundance: -
j_gene: TRBJ2-3
len: 15
v_gene: TRBV24-1
d_gene: TRBD1
CDR3nt: TGTGCCACCGCCGCGGGGACAGGGCCACGGGATACGCAGTATTTT
CDR3aa: CATAAGTGPRDTQYF